This TCR beta chain was sequenced during a study of human T cells and chemical hapten exposure listed by TCRdb under 2021. At the level of the whole study: For sensitization, 2% DPC in acetone was applied to a 2 cm by 2 cm area of upper inner arm skin. The mostly female patient cohort included alopecia areata with under or over 50% scalp involvement, alopecia totalis and alopecia universalis. Patients additionally received weekly therapeutic DPC doses to the scalp throughout the approximately 22-week study period. Libraries were combined into a pool for sequencing, and differences in TCR yield between samples came mainly from small differences in library volumes within the pool. Peripheral blood TCR repertoire changes were tracked in vivo in alopecia patients during primary and secondary sensitization to the hapten diphenylcyclopropenone (DPC). Blood samples were taken from patients before sensitization (week 0) and at 2, 6 and about 24 weeks after DPC sensitization. Patch tests used Finn chambers with 0.01% DPC on the upper back, scored after 6 days by International Contact Dermatitis Research Group standards. Blood for TCR sequencing was provided by twenty-nine alopecia patients at one to four time points (pre-sensitization, 2, 6 and 24 weeks). General study outcomes and caveats: Expanded TCRs formed significantly more large CDR3 similarity clusters than pre-sensitization or healthy control sets, consistent with antigen-driven responses. Because every patient had alopecia, a presumed autoimmune disease, the patients' immune response might differ from that of healthy individuals. Patch test score was positively correlated with the number of PT1 expanded TCRs, with significance at thresholds 8, 16 and 32 but not at 4. DPC sensitization did not change the number of TCRs with a frequency above 1 in 1000, and there was no evidence of changes in global repertoire structure. Repeated subsampling changed both the strength of the expansion versus patch-test correlation and the threshold at which that correlation became significant.

Relative to germline, V is missing 5 bases and J is missing 4 bases, with 7 bases of the junction outside any gene match. Reading from cysteine to phenylalanine, the CDR3 counts 15 amino acids. CDR3 DNA is the only sequence kept; it has 45 bases, read in frame from the first base. The germline V gene provides CDR1 SGHTA and CDR2 FQGNSA. Library prep was done by RACE. Sequencing relied on a NextSeq 500. During library preparation, unique molecular identifiers were attached to individual cDNA molecules so that TCRs could be counted in a quantitative, reproducible way. For every blood RNA sample, sequencing covered both the TCR alpha and TCR beta chains. The paper's data handling went like this. The median number of TCRs per sample was 95,638, ranging from roughly 23,224 to 690,600. The Decombinator software suite was used to annotate V, J and CDR3 in the TCR reads. For PS versus PT1 abundance plots, all samples were subsampled to the same number of TCRs (28,000). TCRs were defined as expanded if absent before sensitization and observed at least eight times at the 2-week time point. The public reads were reanalyzed by TCRdb: fastp trimming at Q25, MiXCR alignment, in-frame beta chains only. Duplicate CDR3 protein sequences are folded into a single record with the most common DNA and genes. These V and J calls originate from TCRdb's pipeline instead of the authors' own analysis. In all, the sample holds around 330,000 distinct CDR3 sequences, and 4.5% to 5.5% of those were seen once. Clones ranked in the top ten supply around 8.6% of the sample.

Comment on this clonotype: Its antigen is still unknown. No clone much larger than this one lies a single base away; base qualities are absent.

In light of the paper, this sample's time point label describes: pre-sensitization, week 0. Reading the label with the study, this specimen's treatment or condition is: therapeutic diphenylcyclopropenone sensitization with weekly scalp DPC. Blood at each patch-test visit was drawn before the patch test was applied. Eligible patients were aged 18 to 70, diagnosed with alopecia, deemed suitable for DPC therapy, and excluded if pregnant. Total RNA was extracted from unfractionated whole blood that had been collected in Tempus Blood RNA tubes. The specimen comprised whole blood, sampled in connection with sensitization to the hapten diphenylcyclopropenone (DPC). The sequence was obtained from a young woman with alopecia areata. Some clones in this sample may be carry-over from other donors' samples. Recombination linked TRBV7-2 to TRBJ2-3; 9 bases in between match TRBD2. The DNA reads TGTGCCAGCAGCACAAGGACTAGCGAGCCAGATACGCAGTATTTT. This encodes CASSTRTSEPDTQYF. The full variable domain, completed from the reference TRBV7-2 and TRBJ2-3 proteins outside the CDR3, reads GAGVSQSPSNKVTEKGKDVELRCDPISGHTALYWYRQSLGQGLEFLIYFQGNSAPDKSGLPSDRFSAERTGGSVSTLTIQRTQQEDSAVYLCASSTRTSEPDTQYFGPGTRLTVL.